This TCR beta chain is from a study of T cell responses to AZD1222 COVID-19 vaccine. About this clone: Its antigen is unknown.

Using immunoSEQ multiplex PCR, the repertoire was profiled, and TCRdb retains in-frame clones only, with some absent. The sample lists about 160,000 clones; about 91% were seen once. Study-wide results and limits: Vaccination with two AZD1222 doses was followed by a rise in Spike-specific TCR breadth and depth. The donors showed a predominance of white British ancestry and of females, with possible underestimation of clonal diversity.

Germline CDR1 is SGHRS and CDR2 is YFSETQ. V dropped 2 bases and J dropped 5 bases, with 12 bases sitting between them. This CDR3 has 14 residues. This sample comprised peripheral blood, obtained on day 0 of MenACWY control vaccination. The clonotype was recovered from an adult in good health. J is TRBJ2-3 and V is TRBV5-1; the D gene is possibly TRBD2 (6 bases). Written as DNA, the CDR3 is TGCGCCAGCAGCTTCGGGACTCGAGGAGATACGCAGTATTTT. It is translated as CASSFGTRGDTQYF. The whole variable domain, filled in from reference TRBV5-1 and TRBJ2-3, reads KAGVTQTPRYLIKTRGQQVTLSCSPISGHRSVSWYQQTPGQGLQFLFEYFSETQRNKGNFPGRFSGRQFSNSRSEMNVSTLELGDSALYLCASSFGTRGDTQYFGPGTRLTVL.